This T cell receptor beta chain derives from a study of T cells after yellow fever vaccination. Notes on this clonotype: The antigen remains unidentified.

Researchers made TCR cDNA using 5'RACE template switching, and this step added a universal primer site and UMIs. TCRdb redid the calling of the 5' RACE reads with MiXCR, one entry per CDR3 protein. Here the sample spans under 400,000 distinct CDR3 sequences, around an eighth being singletons. The V end lost 4 bases, the J end lost 10 bases, and 14 bases lay between the germline ends. The CDR3 extends over 13 amino acids. CDR1 and CDR2 from the germline V gene are SEHNR and FQNEAQ (reference sequence). Broader study findings: When the response was secondary, it was weaker but reached its peak faster, day 5 versus 15. Among primary-vaccination clones, most reappeared after the booster, at 95% to 96% for CD4 and 85% to 90% for CD8. Among all clonotypes, a small share was observed in both CD4 and CD8 compartments.

V is TRBV7-9 and J is TRBJ2-1, with D maybe TRBD1 (6 bases). The receptor was isolated from a young man who received the YFV17D yellow fever vaccine. The material was CD4+ T cells sorted from PBMCs, obtained 15 days after the yellow fever booster vaccination. CDR3 DNA sequence: TGTGCCAGCAGCTCGGACAACAGGGTGGAGCAGTTCTTC. It translates to CASSSDNRVEQFF.